This T cell receptor beta chain was documented in a study of Ad26.COV2.S vaccination and SARS-CoV-2 variants. Background on the study: Into the muscle, Ad26.COV2.S was dosed once or twice, 56 days apart.

J was trimmed by 5 bases and V by 5 bases; bases with no gene match: 7. From germline, CDR1 is SGHVS and CDR2 FQNEAQ. The CDR3 is made up of 15 amino acids. Profiling relied on immunoSEQ multiplex PCR, and the TCRdb table lists in-frame clones only, not all of them. Of hundreds of thousands of clones listed, approximately 92% are singletons. Study conclusions and caveats: Placebo recipients and vaccine recipients were similar in non-spike TCR breadth.

In regard to this clone: As yet, its antigen is unknown.

The treatment here: around 19 received Ad26.COV2.S at low or high dose, single or two shots; roughly five received placebo; per-sample allocation not given. Collection of the samples took place on day 63 after the first injection of vaccine or placebo. Boston provided a donor who was an adult aged 18-55 years. The study used a vaccine consisting of an Ad26 vector that expressed Wuhan-strain SARS-CoV-2 spike. The receptor was derived from a person between 18 and 60 years old who received the Ad26.COV2.S COVID-19 vaccine or a placebo. The chain recombines TRBV7-8 with TRBJ1-5; 9 nucleotides match TRBD1. Sequenced here: peripheral blood, sampled in a trial of Ad26.COV2.S vaccine versus placebo. Here the CDR3 DNA reads TGTGCCAGCAGCCCCGGACAGGGGATTGATCAGCCCCAGCATTTT. Protein: CASSPGQGIDQPQHF.